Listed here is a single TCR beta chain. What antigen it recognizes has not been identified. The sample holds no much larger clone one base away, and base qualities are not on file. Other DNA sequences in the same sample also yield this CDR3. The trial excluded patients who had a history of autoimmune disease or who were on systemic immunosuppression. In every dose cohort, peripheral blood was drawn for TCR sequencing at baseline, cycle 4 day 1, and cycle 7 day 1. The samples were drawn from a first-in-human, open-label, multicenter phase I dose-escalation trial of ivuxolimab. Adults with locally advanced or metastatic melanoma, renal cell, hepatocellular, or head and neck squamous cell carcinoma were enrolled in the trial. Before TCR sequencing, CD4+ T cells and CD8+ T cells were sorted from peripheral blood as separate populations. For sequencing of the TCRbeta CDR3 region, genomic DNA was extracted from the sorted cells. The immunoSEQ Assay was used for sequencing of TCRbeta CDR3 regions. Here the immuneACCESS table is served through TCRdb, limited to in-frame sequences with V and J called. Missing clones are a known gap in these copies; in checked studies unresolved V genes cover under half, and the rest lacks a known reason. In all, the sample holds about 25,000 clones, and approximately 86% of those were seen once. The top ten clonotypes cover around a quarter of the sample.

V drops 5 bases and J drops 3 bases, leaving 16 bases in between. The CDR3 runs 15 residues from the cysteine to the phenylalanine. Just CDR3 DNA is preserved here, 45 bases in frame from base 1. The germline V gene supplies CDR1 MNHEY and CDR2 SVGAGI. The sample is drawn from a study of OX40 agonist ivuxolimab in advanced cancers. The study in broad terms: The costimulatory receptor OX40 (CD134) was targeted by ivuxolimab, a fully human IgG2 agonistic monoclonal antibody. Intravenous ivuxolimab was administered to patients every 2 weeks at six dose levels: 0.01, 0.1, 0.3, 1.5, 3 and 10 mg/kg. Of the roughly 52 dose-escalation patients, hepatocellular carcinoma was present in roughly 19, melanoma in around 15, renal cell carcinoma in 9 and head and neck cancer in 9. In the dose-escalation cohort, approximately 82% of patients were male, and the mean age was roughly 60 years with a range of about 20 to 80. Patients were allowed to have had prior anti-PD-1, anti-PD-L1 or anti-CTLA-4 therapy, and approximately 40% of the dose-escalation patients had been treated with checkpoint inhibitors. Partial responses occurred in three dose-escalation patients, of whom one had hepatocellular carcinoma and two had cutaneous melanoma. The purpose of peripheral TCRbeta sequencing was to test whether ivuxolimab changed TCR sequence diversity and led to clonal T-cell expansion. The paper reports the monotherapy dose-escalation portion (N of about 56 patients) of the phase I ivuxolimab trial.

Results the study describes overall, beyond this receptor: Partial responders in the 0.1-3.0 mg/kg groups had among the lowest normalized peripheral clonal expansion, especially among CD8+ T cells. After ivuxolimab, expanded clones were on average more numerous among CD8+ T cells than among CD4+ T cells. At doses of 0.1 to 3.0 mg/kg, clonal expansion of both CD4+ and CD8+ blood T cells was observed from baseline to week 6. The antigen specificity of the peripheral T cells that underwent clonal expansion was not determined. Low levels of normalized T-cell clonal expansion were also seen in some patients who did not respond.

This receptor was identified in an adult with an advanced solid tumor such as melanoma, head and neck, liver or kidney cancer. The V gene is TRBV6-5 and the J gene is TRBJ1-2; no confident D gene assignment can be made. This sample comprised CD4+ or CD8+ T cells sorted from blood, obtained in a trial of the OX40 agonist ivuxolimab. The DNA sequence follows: TGTGCCAGCAGTCGCCTTGGGGAATCCGACTATGGCTACACCTTC. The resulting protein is CASSRLGESDYGYTF.